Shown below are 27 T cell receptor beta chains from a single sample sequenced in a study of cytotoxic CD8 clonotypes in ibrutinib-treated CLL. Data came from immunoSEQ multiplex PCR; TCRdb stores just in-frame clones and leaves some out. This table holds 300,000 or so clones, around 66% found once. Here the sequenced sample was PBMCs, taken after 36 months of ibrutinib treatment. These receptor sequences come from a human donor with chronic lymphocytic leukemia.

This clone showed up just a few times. The CDR3 DNA follows: TGCGCCAGCAGCTTGGTCAGGGACGAGCAGTACTTC. Amino acid sequence: CASSLVRDEQYF. This chain joins TRBV5-1 and TRBJ2-7; D may be TRBD1 (5 bases). Trimming removed 0 bases from V and 5 bases from J, with 6 bases in between. The CDR3 is made up of 12 amino acids. In germline, CDR1 is SGHRS, CDR2 YFSETQ.

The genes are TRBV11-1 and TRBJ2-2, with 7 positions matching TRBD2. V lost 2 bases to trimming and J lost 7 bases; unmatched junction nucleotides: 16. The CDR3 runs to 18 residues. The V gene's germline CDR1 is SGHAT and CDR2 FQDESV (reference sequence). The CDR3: CASSLPRGSYRDSGELFF. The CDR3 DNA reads TGTGCCAGCAGCTTACCGCGCGGGAGCTACAGAGATAGCGGGGAGCTGTTTTTT. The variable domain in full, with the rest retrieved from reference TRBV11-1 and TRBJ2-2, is EAEVAQSPRYKITEKSQAVAFWCDPISGHATLYWYRQILGQGPELLVQFQDESVVDDSQLPKDRFSAERLKGVDSTLKIQPAELGDSAMYLCASSLPRGSYRDSGELFFGEGSRLTVL.

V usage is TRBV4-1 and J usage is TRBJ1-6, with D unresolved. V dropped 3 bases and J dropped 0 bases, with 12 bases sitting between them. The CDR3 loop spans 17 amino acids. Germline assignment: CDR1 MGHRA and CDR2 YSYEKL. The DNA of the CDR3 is TGCGCCAGCAGCCACCCCCGGGTCAGCTCCTATAATTCACCCCTCCACTTT. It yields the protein CASSHPRVSSYNSPLHF.

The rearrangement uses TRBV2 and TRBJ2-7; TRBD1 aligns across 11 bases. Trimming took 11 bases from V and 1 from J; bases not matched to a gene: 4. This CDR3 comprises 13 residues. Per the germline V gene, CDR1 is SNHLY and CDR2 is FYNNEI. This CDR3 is CAGRDRGSYEQYF. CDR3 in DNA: TGTGCCGGCCGGGACAGGGGGTCCTACGAGCAGTACTTC.

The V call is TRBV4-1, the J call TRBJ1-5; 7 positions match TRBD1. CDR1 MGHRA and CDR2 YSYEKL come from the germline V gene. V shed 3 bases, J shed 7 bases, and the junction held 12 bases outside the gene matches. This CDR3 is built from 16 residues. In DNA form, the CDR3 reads TGCGCCAGCAGCCAGACTTCGACAGGGTTCAGGCAGCCCCAGCATTTT. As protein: CASSQTSTGFRQPQHF.

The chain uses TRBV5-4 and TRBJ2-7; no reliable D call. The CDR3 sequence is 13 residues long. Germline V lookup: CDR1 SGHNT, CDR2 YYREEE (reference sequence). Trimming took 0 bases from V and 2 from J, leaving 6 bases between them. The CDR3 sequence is CASSLGSTYEQYF. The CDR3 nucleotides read TGTGCCAGCAGCTTGGGTTCTACCTACGAGCAGTACTTC.

The CDR3 reads CASSLREQAYEQYF. Written as DNA, the CDR3 is TGTGCCAGCAGCTTACGGGAGCAGGCCTACGAGCAGTACTTC. This chain connects TRBV7-8 to TRBJ2-7; D is possibly TRBD2 (6 bases). Germline V gives CDR1 SGHVS, CDR2 FQNEAQ. This CDR3 region has 14 residues. V was trimmed by 2 bases and J by 2 bases, leaving 10 bases between them.

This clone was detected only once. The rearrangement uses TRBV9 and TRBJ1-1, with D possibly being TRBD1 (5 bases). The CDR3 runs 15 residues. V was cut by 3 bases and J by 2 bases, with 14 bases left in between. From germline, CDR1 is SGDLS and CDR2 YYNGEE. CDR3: CASSEGDSYNTEAFF. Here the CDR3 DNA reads TGTGCCAGCAGCGAGGGCGACAGCTATAACACTGAAGCTTTCTTT.

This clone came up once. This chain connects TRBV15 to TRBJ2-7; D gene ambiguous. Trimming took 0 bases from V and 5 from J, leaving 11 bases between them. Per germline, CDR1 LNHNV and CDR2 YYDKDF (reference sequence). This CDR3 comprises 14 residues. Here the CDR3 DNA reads TGTGCCACCAGCAGAGATCGCTTCATAGACGAGCAGTACTTC. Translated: CATSRDRFIDEQYF.

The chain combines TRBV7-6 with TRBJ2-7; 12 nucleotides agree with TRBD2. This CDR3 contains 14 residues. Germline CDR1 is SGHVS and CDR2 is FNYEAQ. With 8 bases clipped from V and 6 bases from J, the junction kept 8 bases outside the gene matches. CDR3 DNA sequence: TGTGCCAGCCAGCCTACTAGCGGGAGGAGCGAGCAGTACTTC. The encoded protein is CASQPTSGRSEQYF.

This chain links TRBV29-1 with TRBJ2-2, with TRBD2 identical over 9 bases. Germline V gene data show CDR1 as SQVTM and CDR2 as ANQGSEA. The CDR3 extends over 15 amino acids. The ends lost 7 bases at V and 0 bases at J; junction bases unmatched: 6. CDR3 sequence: CSALGLAANTGELFF. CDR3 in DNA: TGCAGCGCTTTGGGACTAGCCGCGAACACCGGGGAGCTGTTTTTT.

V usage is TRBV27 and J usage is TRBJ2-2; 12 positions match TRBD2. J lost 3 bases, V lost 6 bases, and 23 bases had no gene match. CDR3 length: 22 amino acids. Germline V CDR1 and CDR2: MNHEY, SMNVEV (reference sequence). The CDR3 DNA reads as TGTGCCAGCAGGACCTCCGGGACAGCCCCGACTAGCGGGAGAATCGACACCGGGGAGCTGTTTTTT. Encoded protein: CASRTSGTAPTSGRIDTGELFF.

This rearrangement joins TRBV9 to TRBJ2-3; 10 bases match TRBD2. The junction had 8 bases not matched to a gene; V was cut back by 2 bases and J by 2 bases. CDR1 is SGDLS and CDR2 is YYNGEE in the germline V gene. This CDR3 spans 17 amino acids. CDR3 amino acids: CASSVLVAGGFTDTQYF. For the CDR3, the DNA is TGTGCCAGCAGCGTTCTGGTAGCGGGGGGCTTCACAGATACGCAGTATTTT.

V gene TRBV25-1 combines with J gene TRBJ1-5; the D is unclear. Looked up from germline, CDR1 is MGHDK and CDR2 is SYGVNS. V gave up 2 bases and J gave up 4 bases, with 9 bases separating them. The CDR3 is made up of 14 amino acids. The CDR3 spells CASSEGPRNQPQHF. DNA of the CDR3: TGTGCCAGCAGTGAAGGCCCACGAAATCAGCCCCAGCATTTT.

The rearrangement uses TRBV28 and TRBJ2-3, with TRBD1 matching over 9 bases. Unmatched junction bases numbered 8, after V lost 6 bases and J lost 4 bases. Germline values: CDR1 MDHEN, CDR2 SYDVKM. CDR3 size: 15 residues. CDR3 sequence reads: CASSGTGLFSDTQYF. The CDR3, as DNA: TGTGCCAGCAGCGGGACAGGGTTATTTTCAGATACGCAGTATTTT.

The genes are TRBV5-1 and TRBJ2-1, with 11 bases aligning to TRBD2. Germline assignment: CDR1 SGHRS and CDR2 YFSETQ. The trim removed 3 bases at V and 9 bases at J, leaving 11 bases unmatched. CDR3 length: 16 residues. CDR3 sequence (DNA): TGCGCCAGCAGCTGGACCGTAGCGGGAGGGCCCGGTGAGCAGTTCTTC. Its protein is CASSWTVAGGPGEQFF.

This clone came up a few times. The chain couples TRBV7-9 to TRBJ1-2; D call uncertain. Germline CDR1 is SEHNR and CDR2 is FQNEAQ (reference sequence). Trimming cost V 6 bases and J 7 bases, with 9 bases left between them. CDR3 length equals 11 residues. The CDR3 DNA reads TGTGCCAGCAGAGTCCCCGGTGGCTACACCTTC. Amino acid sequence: CASRVPGGYTF.

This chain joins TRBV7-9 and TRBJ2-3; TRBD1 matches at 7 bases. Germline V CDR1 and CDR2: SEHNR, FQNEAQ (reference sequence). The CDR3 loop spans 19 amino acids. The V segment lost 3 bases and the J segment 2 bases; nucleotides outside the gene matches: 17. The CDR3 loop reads CASSFRRMPRTGITDTQYF. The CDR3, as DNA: TGTGCCAGCAGCTTCAGAAGGATGCCCAGGACAGGTATCACAGATACGCAGTATTTT.

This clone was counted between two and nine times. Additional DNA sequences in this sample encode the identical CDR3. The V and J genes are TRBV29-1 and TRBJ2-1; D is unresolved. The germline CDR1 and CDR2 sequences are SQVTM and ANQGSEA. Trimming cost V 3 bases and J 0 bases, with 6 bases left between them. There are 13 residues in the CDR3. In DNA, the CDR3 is TGCAGCGTTGAGGGCGGCTCCTACAATGAGCAGTTCTTC. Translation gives CSVEGGSYNEQFF.

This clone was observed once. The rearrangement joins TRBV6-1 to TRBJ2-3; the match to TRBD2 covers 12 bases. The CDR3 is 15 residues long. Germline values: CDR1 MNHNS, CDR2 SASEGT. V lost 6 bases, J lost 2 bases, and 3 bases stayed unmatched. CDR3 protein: CASRLAGGHTDTQYF. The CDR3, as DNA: TGTGCCAGCAGACTAGCGGGGGGACACACAGATACGCAGTATTTT.

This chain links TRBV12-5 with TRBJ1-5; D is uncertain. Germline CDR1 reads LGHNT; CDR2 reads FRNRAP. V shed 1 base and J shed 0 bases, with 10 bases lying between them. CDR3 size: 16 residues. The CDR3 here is CASGLGGPNSNQPQHF. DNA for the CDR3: TGTGCTAGTGGTTTGGGAGGGCCGAATAGCAATCAGCCCCAGCATTTT.

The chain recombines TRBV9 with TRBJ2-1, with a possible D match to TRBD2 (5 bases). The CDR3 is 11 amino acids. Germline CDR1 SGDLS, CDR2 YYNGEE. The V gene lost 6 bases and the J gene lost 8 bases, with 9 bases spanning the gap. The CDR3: CASNTGDEQFF. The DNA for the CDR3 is TGTGCCAGCAACACCGGGGATGAGCAGTTCTTC.

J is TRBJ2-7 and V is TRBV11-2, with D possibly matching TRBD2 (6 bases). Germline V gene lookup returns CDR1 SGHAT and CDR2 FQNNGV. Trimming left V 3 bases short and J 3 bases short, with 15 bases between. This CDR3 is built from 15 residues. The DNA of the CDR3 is TGTGCCAGCAGCTTGCGGGGTACTCTCAACTACGAGCAGTACTTC. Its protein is CASSLRGTLNYEQYF.

The CDR3 loop reads CASRTGRTTGELFF. The CDR3 DNA follows: TGTGCCAGCCGGACAGGCCGTACCACCGGGGAGCTGTTTTTT. The chain employs TRBV28 and TRBJ2-2; TRBD1 matches at 7 bases. The CDR3 runs to 14 residues. The J segment lost 4 bases and the V segment lost 8 bases, leaving 7 bases of the junction unmatched. CDR1 is MDHEN and CDR2 is SYDVKM in the germline V gene. Combining the CDR3 with reference TRBV28 and TRBJ2-2 gives the whole variable domain DVKVTQSSRYLVKRTGEKVFLECVQDMDHENMFWYRQDPGLGLRLIYFSYDVKMKEKGDIPEGYSVSREKKERFSLILESASTNQTSMYLCASRTGRTTGELFFGEGSRLTVL.

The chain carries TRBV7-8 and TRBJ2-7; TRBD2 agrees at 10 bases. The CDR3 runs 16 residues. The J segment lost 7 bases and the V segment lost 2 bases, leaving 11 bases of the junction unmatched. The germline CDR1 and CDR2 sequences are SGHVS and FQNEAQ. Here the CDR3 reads CASSLLVAGGRREQYF. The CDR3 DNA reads TGTGCCAGCAGCTTACTGGTAGCGGGGGGCCGGAGAGAGCAGTACTTC.

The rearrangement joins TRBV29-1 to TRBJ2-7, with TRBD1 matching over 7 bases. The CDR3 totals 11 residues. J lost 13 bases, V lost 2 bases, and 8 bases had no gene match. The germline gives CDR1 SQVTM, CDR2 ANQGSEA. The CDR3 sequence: CSVERRQGRYF. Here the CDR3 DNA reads TGCAGCGTTGAACGTCGACAGGGTAGATACTTC.

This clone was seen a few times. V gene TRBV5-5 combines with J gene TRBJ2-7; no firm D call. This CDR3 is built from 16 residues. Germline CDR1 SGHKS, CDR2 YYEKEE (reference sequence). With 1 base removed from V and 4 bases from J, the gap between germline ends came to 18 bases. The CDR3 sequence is CASSLHVDPGPYEQYF. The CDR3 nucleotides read TGTGCCAGCAGCTTGCATGTGGACCCCGGGCCGTACGAGCAGTACTTC.